Presented here are 5 T cell receptor beta chains from one specimen sequenced in a study of blood T cell repertoires in COVID-19. Generated by immunoSEQ multiplex PCR, the TCRdb table keeps only in-frame clones and is missing some. The table records 190,000 or so clones, roughly 77% of them present only once. The sequenced sample consisted of PBMCs or T cells enriched from blood (not recorded which). These receptor sequences come from a man aged 35 to 55 who had recovered from COVID-19.

This chain uses TRBV5-1 with TRBJ2-3, with TRBD2 as a possible D gene (6 bases). The CDR3 has 15 residues. Germline V gene data show CDR1 as SGHRS and CDR2 as YFSETQ. Trimming shortened V by 0 bases and J by 0 bases, and 8 bases separated the two germline ends. CDR3 in amino acids: CASSLVGSSTDTQYF. CDR3 bases: TGCGCCAGCAGCTTGGTCGGGAGTAGCACAGATACGCAGTATTTT.

CDR3 in amino acids: CASGFGGMNTGELFF. The CDR3 bases are TGTGCTAGTGGTTTCGGCGGGATGAACACCGGGGAGCTGTTTTTT. The chain recombines TRBV12-5 with TRBJ2-2; weak D call: TRBD2 (6 bases). V lost 3 bases to trimming and J lost 1 base, with 9 bases between them. Germline V gene lookup returns CDR1 LGHNT and CDR2 FRNRAP. The CDR3 totals 15 residues.

The chain couples TRBV2 to TRBJ1-1; no reliable D call. Per the germline V gene, CDR1 is SNHLY and CDR2 is FYNNEI. The CDR3 length is 13 residues. V lost 6 bases and J lost 10, with 18 bases in between. CDR3 amino acids: CASSADERAAAFF. As DNA, the CDR3 is TGTGCCAGCAGCGCCGATGAGAGAGCCGCAGCTTTCTTT.

This clone was counted a few times. This chain uses TRBV5-6 with TRBJ2-1, with D perhaps matching TRBD1 (7 bases). Germline V lookup: CDR1 SGHDT, CDR2 YYEEEE. This CDR3 is built from 14 residues. The V end was cut by 0 bases, the J end by 9 bases, with 13 bases between. The CDR3 bases are TGTGCCAGCAGCTTGGTTGTTCAGGGGGGTGAGCAGTTCTTC. Protein product: CASSLVVQGGEQFF.

This chain connects TRBV5-1 to TRBJ1-5, with D unresolved. Germline CDR1 and CDR2: SGHRS and YFSETQ. Trimming took off 0 bases at V and 5 bases at J, with 6 bases between the two ends. This CDR3 has 13 residues. The CDR3 here is CASSLGPDQPQHF. The DNA for the CDR3 is TGCGCCAGCAGCTTGGGGCCAGATCAGCCCCAGCATTTT.